Below, one T cell receptor (beta chain) is given with its context. The entry originates in a study of blood T cell repertoires in COVID-19. Across the whole study: COVID-19 samples collected from the United States, Italy and Spain covered acute and convalescent phases.

Trimming removed 3 bases from V and 2 bases from J, with 14 bases in between. Germline CDR1 DFQATT, CDR2 SNEGSKA (reference sequence). The CDR3 runs 15 residues. The authors' processing: Amplification of reference gene primers was used by the study to estimate nucleated cell counts. This table comes from immunoSEQ multiplex PCR, and its TCRdb copy is limited to in-frame clones, with some not included. Clone size and V and J calls were adopted from that table, with D and trimming inferred from the DNA. The sample carries tens of thousands of clones, around 90% recorded once. Sequencing was carried out using peripheral blood. The gene calls are TRBV20-1 and TRBJ2-1; D may be TRBD2 (6 bases). The origin of this receptor is a human donor with active COVID-19. The donor label of this sample is uncertain. The CDR3 spells CSASNTGVAYNEQFF. CDR3 in DNA: TGCAGTGCTAGTAATACGGGAGTGGCCTACAATGAGCAGTTCTTC.